A single sample is the source of the 17 T cell receptor beta chains below, sequenced in a study of identical twins. TCRdb redid the calling of the 5' RACE reads with MiXCR, one entry per CDR3 protein. The sample yields hundreds of thousands of distinct CDR3 sequences, roughly 20% seen once. These data also featured in a second study, about T cells expressing NK-cell markers.

The sample comprised PBMCs. The origin of the receptors is a woman aged 18-29 years in good health.

In its sample, this clonotype was seen once. The gene calls are TRBV27 and TRBJ2-1; 10 bases align to TRBD1. The CDR3 length is 15 residues. CDR1 is MNHEY, CDR2 SMNVEV, per germline (reference sequence). With 7 bases clipped from V and 2 bases from J, the junction kept 5 bases outside the gene matches. This chain's CDR3 is CASTWGTGAYNEQFF. CDR3 DNA: TGTGCCAGCACATGGGGGACAGGGGCCTACAATGAGCAGTTCTTC.

This clonotype was picked up a small number of times. CDR3 residues: CASSTGRNYEQYF. CDR3 DNA sequence: TGTGCCAGCAGTACCGGACGGAACTACGAGCAGTACTTC. V and J are TRBV12-3 or TRBV12-4 and TRBJ2-7, with D hard to call. CDR3 length: 13 residues. Trimming removed 5 bases at V and 3 bases at J, with 11 bases between.

The chain has TRBV7-8 and TRBJ2-3, with 10 bases matching TRBD2. Per germline, CDR1 SGHVS and CDR2 FQNEAQ. The CDR3 contains 16 residues. Unmatched junction bases numbered 11, after V lost 5 bases and J lost 6 bases. This CDR3 reads CASSPSSGGVWDTQYF. For the CDR3, the DNA is TGTGCCAGCAGCCCCTCTAGCGGGGGTGTTTGGGATACGCAGTATTTT. The entire variable domain, with the rest obtained from reference TRBV7-8 and TRBJ2-3, is as follows: GAGVSQSPRYKVAKRGQDVALRCDPISGHVSLFWYQQALGQGPEFLTYFQNEAQLDKSGLPSDRFFAERPEGSVSTLKIQRTQQEDSAVYLCASSPSSGGVWDTQYFGPGTRLTVL.

In its sample, this clonotype was seen a few times. The rearrangement joins TRBV6-6 to TRBJ2-7, with 8 bases aligning to TRBD1. With V trimmed by 5 bases and J by 5 bases, 2 bases remained unmatched. Germline V CDR1 and CDR2: MNHNY, SVGAGI (reference sequence). This CDR3 has 12 amino acids. The CDR3 protein is CASSTTGDEQYF. CDR3 in DNA: TGTGCCAGCAGTACGACAGGGGACGAGCAGTACTTC.

This clonotype has more than one count but fewer than ten. This chain joins TRBV6-5 and TRBJ2-7; 11 bases are shared with TRBD2. CDR1 and CDR2 from the germline V gene are MNHEY and SVGAGI. This CDR3 spans 16 amino acids. Losses at the gene ends were 0 bases for V and 3 bases for J; bases not matched to a gene: 4. CDR3: CASSYSSGTSGYEQYF. In nucleotides, the CDR3 is TGTGCCAGCAGTTACTCCTCCGGGACTAGCGGCTACGAGCAGTACTTC.

This clonotype was detected only once. The V and J genes are TRBV4-3 and TRBJ1-2; possibly TRBD1 for D (5 bases). V was shortened by 3 bases and J by 6 bases, with 14 bases between the two germline ends. Germline assignment: CDR1 LGHNA and CDR2 YSLEER. The CDR3 consists of 14 residues. The DNA of the CDR3 is TGCGCCAGCAGCCATCAGGGCGGTTTAGATGGCTACACCTTC. Translated: CASSHQGGLDGYTF.

The CDR3 is CCGQGGGYTF. CDR3 DNA sequence: TGCTGTGGACAGGGAGGTGGCTACACCTTC. The chain recombines TRBV20-1 with TRBJ1-2; 8 bases are a match to TRBD1. Looked up from germline, CDR1 is DFQATT and CDR2 is SNEGSKA (reference sequence). This CDR3 comprises 10 residues.

Many counts were recorded for this clonotype. J is TRBJ2-1 and V is TRBV7-2; 11 bases are a match to TRBD2. This CDR3 region has 17 residues. The V segment lost 5 bases and the J segment 2 bases; nucleotides outside the gene matches: 8. CDR1 is SGHTA and CDR2 is FQGNSA in the germline V gene. The CDR3 DNA reads TGTGCCAGCAGCCTTCCACTAGCGGGAGACCCCTACAATGAGCAGTTCTTC. It encodes CASSLPLAGDPYNEQFF.

This clonotype occurred a few times. The CDR3 DNA is TGTGCCAGCTCCCGAGACCAGACCAATGAGCAGTTCTTC. It is translated as CASSRDQTNEQFF. V is TRBV12-3 or TRBV12-4 and J is TRBJ2-1; D remains unclear. V shed 8 bases and J shed 6 bases, with 14 bases lying between them. The CDR3 contains 13 residues.

This chain links TRBV7-2 with TRBJ2-7; D tentatively reads TRBD1 or TRBD2 (5 bases each). V gave up 4 bases and J gave up 5 bases, with 18 bases separating them. Germline V CDR1 and CDR2: SGHTA, FQGNSA. CDR3 size: 15 residues. CDR3 DNA: TGTGCCAGCAGCTCCCGAGGGACCCTGCGGCACGAGCAGTACTTC. Protein: CASSSRGTLRHEQYF.

V gene TRBV5-1 combines with J gene TRBJ2-3; 9 positions agree with TRBD2. V shed 0 bases, J shed 3 bases, and the junction held 5 bases outside the gene matches. The CDR3 is made up of 16 amino acids. From germline, CDR1 is SGHRS and CDR2 YFSETQ. The CDR3 loop is CASSLGVTSGTDTQYF. The CDR3 region has the DNA TGCGCCAGCAGCTTGGGGGTCACTAGCGGGACAGATACGCAGTATTTT.

This clonotype was counted at least ten times. The chain employs TRBV12-3 or TRBV12-4 and TRBJ2-2; D is unresolved. This CDR3 has 13 residues. V was clipped by 5 bases and J by 2 bases, with 6 bases between them. In nucleotides, the CDR3 is TGTGCCAGCAGTCCGGCTAACACCGGGGAGCTGTTTTTT. It codes for CASSPANTGELFF.

This clonotype has more than one count but fewer than ten. J is TRBJ2-3 and V is TRBV18, with 8 bases fitting TRBD2. The CDR3 totals 17 residues. Unmatched junction bases numbered 12, after V lost 6 bases and J lost 1 base. The germline CDR1 and CDR2 sequences are KGHSH and LQKENI. The CDR3 DNA is TGTGCCAGCTCCCCCACCGGGGGGGAAACCCGCACAGATACGCAGTATTTT. Amino acid sequence: CASSPTGGETRTDTQYF.

The V and J genes are TRBV29-1 and TRBJ2-7, with D possibly being TRBD2 (5 bases). The CDR3 has 15 amino acids. CDR1 is SQVTM and CDR2 is ANQGSEA in the germline V gene. CDR3 residues: CTLPRRLRKNYEQYF. Written as DNA, the CDR3 is TGCACTCTCCCGCGGAGGCTACGGAAAAACTACGAGCAGTACTTC.

The gene calls are TRBV25-1 and TRBJ2-1; 11 bases are a match to TRBD2. The CDR3 is 16 residues long. Germline V gene data show CDR1 as MGHDK and CDR2 as SYGVNS. V shed 3 bases, J shed 6 bases, and the junction held 7 bases outside the gene matches. The CDR3 sequence: CASSDLTSGSRNEQFF. CDR3 bases: TGTGCCAGCAGTGACCTAACTAGCGGGAGTCGCAATGAGCAGTTCTTC.

The chain uses TRBV5-1 and TRBJ2-3; 9 nucleotides align to TRBD2. Germline V gene lookup returns CDR1 SGHRS and CDR2 YFSETQ. J was trimmed by 4 bases and V by 5 bases; bases with no gene match: 8. This CDR3 spans 15 amino acids. Here the CDR3 DNA reads TGCGCCAGCAGGCTCGGCGGGGGGGCCTCAGATACGCAGTATTTT. Encoded protein: CASRLGGGASDTQYF.

The V gene is TRBV7-2, the J gene TRBJ2-3, with D unclear. With 4 bases removed from V and 2 bases from J, the gap between germline ends came to 7 bases. The germline CDR1 and CDR2 sequences are SGHTA and FQGNSA. The CDR3 is made up of 13 amino acids. The CDR3 loop reads CASSWSDTDTQYF. For the CDR3, the DNA is TGTGCCAGCAGCTGGAGCGACACAGATACGCAGTATTTT. Together with reference TRBV7-2 and TRBJ2-3, the CDR3 gives the full variable domain: GAGVSQSPSNKVTEKGKDVELRCDPISGHTALYWYRQSLGQGLEFLIYFQGNSAPDKSGLPSDRFSAERTGGSVSTLTIQRTQQEDSAVYLCASSWSDTDTQYFGPGTRLTVL.